The 28 T cell receptor beta chains below all came from one sample that was sequenced in a study of T cell responses to AZD1222 COVID-19 vaccine. The data were produced by immunoSEQ multiplex PCR, yet TCRdb's version contains in-frame clones alone and is incomplete. The sample has 85,000 or so clones, about nine tenths seen once. This specimen consisted of peripheral blood, obtained 28 days after the second AZD1222 dose. The receptors come from an adult who received the AZD1222 COVID-19 vaccine.

The rearrangement joins TRBV5-1 to TRBJ1-6; TRBD1 matches 7 bases. Looked up from germline, CDR1 is SGHRS and CDR2 is YFSETQ. Trimming took 0 bases from V and 9 from J; bases not matched to a gene: 3. There are 14 residues in the CDR3. The CDR3 DNA reads TGCGCCAGCAGCTTGGGACAGGGAGGTTCACCCCTCCACTTT. It encodes CASSLGQGGSPLHF.

J is TRBJ2-1 and V is TRBV9; 8 bases are a match to TRBD2. With V trimmed by 3 bases and J by 5 bases, 7 bases remained unmatched. Germline CDR1 and CDR2: SGDLS and YYNGEE. The CDR3 has 15 amino acids. The CDR3 is CASSARGGRDNEQFF. The CDR3 nucleotides read TGTGCCAGCAGCGCTCGGGGGGGAAGAGACAATGAGCAGTTCTTC. Using reference TRBV9 and TRBJ2-1 for the parts outside the CDR3, the full variable domain is DSGVTQTPKHLITATGQRVTLRCSPRSGDLSVYWYQQSLDQGLQFLIQYYNGEERAKGNILERFSAQQFPDLHSELNLSSLELGDSALYFCASSARGGRDNEQFFGPGTRLTVL.

The rearrangement links TRBV28 to TRBJ1-5; unclear D gene. The V end lost 7 bases, the J end lost 1 base, and 14 bases lay between the germline ends. The CDR3 runs 15 residues. CDR1 is MDHEN, CDR2 SYDVKM, per germline. The CDR3: CASISGEWSNQPQHF. The DNA of the CDR3 is TGTGCCAGCATTAGCGGGGAGTGGAGCAATCAGCCCCAGCATTTT.

V and J are TRBV20-1 and TRBJ1-2; 9 positions agree with TRBD1. The trim removed 3 bases at V and 0 bases at J, leaving 2 bases unmatched. This CDR3 comprises 14 residues. Germline assignment: CDR1 DFQATT and CDR2 SNEGSKA (reference sequence). CDR3 coding DNA: TGCAGTGCTAGTGGGACAGGGTCTAACTATGGCTACACCTTC. Its protein product is CSASGTGSNYGYTF.

The rearrangement uses TRBV5-1 and TRBJ1-6, with TRBD1 as a possible D gene (5 bases). The CDR3 extends over 15 amino acids. CDR1 is SGHRS, CDR2 YFSETQ, per germline. The V end lost 1 base, the J end lost 10 bases, and 15 bases lay between the germline ends. Here the CDR3 reads CASSLSGPIFSPLHF. CDR3 in DNA: TGCGCCAGCAGCTTGTCGGGACCGATTTTCTCACCCCTCCACTTT.

The rearrangement links TRBV5-4 to TRBJ1-2; the match to TRBD1 covers 9 bases. Germline CDR1 reads SGHNT; CDR2 reads YYREEE (reference sequence). The CDR3 contains 16 residues. J gave up 5 bases and V 0 bases, and 8 bases lay outside the gene matches. CDR3 in DNA: TGTGCCAGCAGCTTGGGGAATAGACAGGGGGGTTATGGCTACACCTTC. Amino acid sequence: CASSLGNRQGGYGYTF.

This chain uses TRBV7-9 with TRBJ1-4; possible D gene TRBD1, 5 bases. This CDR3 is 15 amino acids long. CDR1 and CDR2 (germline): SEHNR, FQNEAQ (reference sequence). Trimming pared 4 bases from V and 8 bases from J, leaving 17 bases between. This CDR3 is CASSSGTLIGEKLFF. CDR3 sequence (DNA): TGTGCCAGCAGCTCCGGGACCTTAATCGGAGAAAAACTGTTTTTT.

The rearrangement uses TRBV24-1 and TRBJ2-6; TRBD1 or TRBD2 may be the D gene (5 bases each). This CDR3 has 17 amino acids. Germline values: CDR1 KGHDR, CDR2 SFDVKD. V was clipped by 7 bases and J by 0 bases, with 15 bases between them. CDR3 loop: CATSSGPTSSGANVLTF. As DNA, the CDR3 is TGTGCCACCAGCTCGGGACCGACGAGCTCTGGGGCCAACGTCCTGACTTTC.

This chain connects TRBV18 to TRBJ2-7; TRBD1 aligns across 10 bases. Germline V CDR1 and CDR2: KGHSH, LQKENI. The CDR3 runs to 16 residues. Trimming took 1 base from V and 2 from J; bases not matched to a gene: 5. The chain's CDR3 is CASSPQGQGRTYEQYF. DNA for the CDR3: TGTGCCAGCTCACCACAGGGACAGGGGCGCACCTACGAGCAGTACTTC.

Written as DNA, the CDR3 is TGTGCCAGCAGCGCCCCAGGGGTCCCCTTCTACGAGCAGTACTTC. Translation: CASSAPGVPFYEQYF. The chain links TRBV5-6 to TRBJ2-7, with D possibly matching TRBD1 (6 bases). V was shortened by 4 bases and J by 3 bases, with 17 bases between the two germline ends. CDR1 and CDR2 from the germline V gene are SGHDT and YYEEEE. This CDR3 has 15 residues.

This sequence joins TRBV27 and TRBJ2-7, with D unresolved. The CDR3 loop spans 12 amino acids. The germline CDR1 and CDR2 sequences are MNHEY and SMNVEV (reference sequence). Trimming cost V 6 bases and J 5 bases, with 11 bases left between them. For the CDR3, the DNA is TGTGCCAGCAGAGGTTTAGCACACGAGCAGTACTTC. Protein: CASRGLAHEQYF.

V usage is TRBV27 and J usage is TRBJ1-2; 8 bases are a match to TRBD1. This CDR3 contains 13 residues. V gave up 2 bases and J gave up 14 bases; unmatched junction bases: 10. Germline V gene data show CDR1 as MNHEY and CDR2 as SMNVEV (reference sequence). CDR3: CASSLHGAGGLTF. As DNA, the CDR3 is TGTGCCAGCAGTTTACACGGGGCAGGGGGCCTGACCTTC.

V and J are TRBV18 and TRBJ1-3; D call uncertain. With 3 bases removed from V and 4 bases from J, the gap between germline ends came to 13 bases. Per germline, CDR1 KGHSH and CDR2 LQKENI. CDR3 size: 15 residues. CDR3 region: CASSPRQEGGNTIYF. DNA for the CDR3: TGTGCCAGCTCACCCAGGCAGGAGGGAGGAAACACCATATATTTT.

The chain recombines TRBV28 with TRBJ1-5; D gene uncertain. The CDR3 extends over 15 amino acids. V was pared by 3 bases and J by 3 bases, with 12 bases between. CDR1 is MDHEN, CDR2 SYDVKM, per germline. CDR3 region: CASSFSAGLNQPQHF. The CDR3, as DNA: TGTGCCAGCAGTTTTTCGGCAGGACTCAATCAGCCCCAGCATTTT. The variable domain in full, with the rest retrieved from reference TRBV28 and TRBJ1-5, is DVKVTQSSRYLVKRTGEKVFLECVQDMDHENMFWYRQDPGLGLRLIYFSYDVKMKEKGDIPEGYSVSREKKERFSLILESASTNQTSMYLCASSFSAGLNQPQHFGDGTRLSIL.

On this clone itself: At one end the junction does not follow the germline gene, possibly because of a read error. The rearrangement uses TRBV7-7 and TRBJ1-3, with D tentatively TRBD1 (5 bases). The CDR3 runs 14 residues. Germline loops: CDR1 SSHAT, CDR2 FNYEAQ (reference sequence). Here the CDR3 DNA reads TGTGCTAGCAGCTTCTCGGCAGGGCAGTCCCCCATATATTTT. This sequence encodes CASSFSAGQSPIYF.

This clone was counted between two and nine times. The chain uses TRBV28 and TRBJ1-2; TRBD1 aligns across 7 bases. CDR1 is MDHEN and CDR2 is SYDVKM in the germline V gene. After removal of 6 bases from V and 4 bases from J, the junction contained 5 bases not matched to a gene. The CDR3 consists of 13 residues. The CDR3 sequence is CASSRTGAYGYTF. CDR3 sequence (DNA): TGTGCCAGCAGCCGAACAGGGGCCTATGGCTACACCTTC.

This sequence joins TRBV15 and TRBJ2-1, with a tentative D call TRBD2 (5 bases). V lost 4 bases and J lost 0, with 10 bases in between. CDR3 size: 15 residues. Germline assignment: CDR1 LNHNV and CDR2 YYDKDF (reference sequence). CDR3: CATSIGLSSYNEQFF. The DNA for the CDR3 is TGTGCCACCAGCATAGGACTGAGCTCCTACAATGAGCAGTTCTTC.

This clone is termed medium-sized (0.01 to 0.1%). V gene TRBV5-5 combines with J gene TRBJ1-1; 7 bases are a match to TRBD1. The V gene's germline CDR1 is SGHKS and CDR2 YYEKEE (reference sequence). The V gene end was trimmed by 7 bases and the J gene end by 1 base; junction bases not matched to a gene: 13. This CDR3 region has 16 residues. This chain's CDR3 is CASSKFTGVRNTEAFF. The CDR3 DNA follows: TGTGCCAGCTCAAAATTTACAGGGGTGAGGAACACTGAAGCTTTCTTT.

V gene TRBV19 combines with J gene TRBJ1-5, with D possibly matching TRBD1 (5 bases). The CDR3 has 17 amino acids. Trimming left V 9 bases short and J 3 bases short, with 24 bases between. Germline CDR1 reads LNHDA; CDR2 reads SQIVND (reference sequence). CDR3 residues: CASWGPISKGNNQPQHF. The CDR3 nucleotides are TGTGCCAGCTGGGGACCCATATCCAAGGGAAACAATCAGCCCCAGCATTTT.

This rearrangement joins TRBV10-1 to TRBJ1-4, with D uncertain. This CDR3 has 13 amino acids. Germline V gene sequence: CDR1 WNHNN, CDR2 SYGVQD (reference sequence). V was cut by 6 bases and J by 0 bases, with 5 bases left in between. CDR3 in amino acids: CASRRSTNEKLFF. The CDR3 DNA follows: TGCGCCAGCAGGAGATCAACTAATGAAAAACTGTTTTTT.

This clone is a singleton in its sample. The V gene is TRBV30, the J gene TRBJ2-2; no definite D call. This CDR3 comprises 11 residues. Trimming pared 8 bases from V and 6 bases from J, leaving 10 bases between. The V gene's germline CDR1 is GTSNPN and CDR2 SVGIG (reference sequence). The CDR3 DNA sequence: TGTGCCGGCCACCGGTCCGGGGAGCTGTTTTTT. It yields the protein CAGHRSGELFF.

Only a few counts were recorded for this clone. The rearrangement links TRBV12-3 or TRBV12-4 to TRBJ1-1; D call uncertain. The CDR3 spans 10 residues. V was cut by 5 bases and J by 3 bases, with 1 base left in between. The CDR3 nucleotides are TGTGCCAGCAGTGACACTGAAGCTTTCTTT. It is translated as CASSDTEAFF.

This clone came up a few times. The V and J genes are TRBV3-1 (or the pseudogene TRBV3-2) and TRBJ1-4; no reliable D call. This CDR3 is built from 12 residues. Trimming cost V 10 bases and J 5 bases, with 11 bases left between them. Germline V gives CDR1 LGHDT, CDR2 YNNKEL (reference sequence). As DNA, the CDR3 is TGTGCCATACCCTGGATAAATGAAAAACTGTTTTTT. Its protein is CAIPWINEKLFF.

The chain joins TRBV19 to TRBJ1-2; a weak D match, TRBD1 (5 bases). The CDR3 totals 15 residues. Germline V gives CDR1 LNHDA, CDR2 SQIVND (reference sequence). Trimming stripped 3 bases from V and 5 bases from J, with 16 bases between. The CDR3 DNA reads TGTGCCAGTAGTATCGTTGGGACTCCGGCTTATGGCTACACCTTC. Encoded protein: CASSIVGTPAYGYTF.

The chain has TRBV28 and TRBJ1-1; TRBD1 might be the D (6 bases). Trimming took off 5 bases at V and 3 bases at J, with 13 bases between the two ends. This CDR3 spans 14 amino acids. Germline V gives CDR1 MDHEN, CDR2 SYDVKM. In DNA, the CDR3 is TGTGCCAGCAGTCTCTTATCAGGGGACACTGAAGCTTTCTTT. Residues: CASSLLSGDTEAFF.

This chain connects TRBV3-1 (or the pseudogene TRBV3-2) to TRBJ1-1, with D maybe TRBD1 (5 bases). The V and J ends lost 4 bases and 7 bases respectively, with 22 bases between them. Germline CDR1 and CDR2: LGHDT and YNNKEL (reference sequence). This CDR3 has 16 residues. The CDR3 DNA reads as TGTGCCAGCAGCCGCACAAGAAAAGGGGATCGGGGTGAAGCTTTCTTT. Amino acid sequence: CASSRTRKGDRGEAFF.

DNA of the CDR3: TGTGCCAGCAGCCAAGGCAGGCGGGACCAGTACTTC. Translated: CASSQGRRDQYF. The V and J genes are TRBV3-1 (or the pseudogene TRBV3-2) and TRBJ2-4, with D possibly matching TRBD2 (6 bases). This CDR3 is built from 12 residues. The germline CDR1 and CDR2 sequences are LGHDT and YNNKEL (reference sequence). The V gene lost 1 base and the J gene lost 13 bases, with 11 bases spanning the gap.

As DNA, the CDR3 is TGCGCCAACAGAGACAGGGTAGGCAATCAGCCCCAGCATTTT. It translates to CANRDRVGNQPQHF. This rearrangement joins TRBV10-2 to TRBJ1-5; 7 bases fit TRBD1. Trimming cost V 10 bases and J 2 bases; bases outside gene matches: 8. Germline CDR1 is WSHSY and CDR2 is SAAADI. This CDR3 is built from 14 residues.